What follows describes a single TCR beta chain. These data belong to a study of blood T cell repertoires in COVID-19. Overall study: Acute and convalescent COVID-19 specimens originated in the United States, Italy and Spain.

Followed over time, Seattle patients had been enrolled while infection was active. The length of the CDR3 is 14 residues. J lost 6 bases, V lost 5 bases, and 4 bases had no gene match. The germline V gene has CDR1 LGHNA and CDR2 YNFKEQ. Authors' methods: Reference gene primers were amplified, and this amplification served to estimate nucleated cell counts. TCRdb's table, derived via immunoSEQ multiplex PCR, lists solely in-frame clones and lacks some. V, J and clone size are taken as reported in that table, and D and trimming were inferred from the DNA itself. Altogether about 82,000 clones are present, 78% being singletons, with the ten largest covering more than 35%.

The chain links TRBV4-2 to TRBJ2-7, with 13 bases fitting TRBD2. Sample: peripheral blood. The TCR comes from a man in his sixties with COVID-19, enrolled during active disease. The CDR3 bases are TGTGCCAGCAGCGAGGGACTAGCGGGAAGCGAGCAGTACTTC. The encoded protein is CASSEGLAGSEQYF.